These T cell receptor beta chains were read from a single sample in a study of cytomegalovirus exposure and HLA in healthy donors. Some clones are missing from TCRdb's copy, which holds only in-frame ones; the method was immunoSEQ multiplex PCR. The sample consists of more than 65,000 clones, about 74% of them appearing once. Sequenced sample: PBMCs. The receptor source for this set is a man aged 35 to 55 in good health and CMV-seronegative. CDR3s include the opening cysteine and the closing phenylalanine or tryptophan. D genes are given only for firm matches.

J | D | V | DNA | CDR3
TRBJ2-7 | - | TRBV4-1 | TGCGCCAGCAGCCAAACAACAGCTGCCTCCTACGAGCAGTACTTC | CASSQTTAASYEQYF
TRBJ2-1 | - | TRBV7-2 | TGTGCCAGCTCACTTACTTCAGGTGGGCCCTCCTACAATGAGCAGTTCTTC | CASSLTSGGPSYNEQFF
TRBJ1-4 | - | TRBV28 | TGTGCCAGCAGTATCAGTGCAACTAATGAAAAACTGTTTTTT | CASSISATNEKLFF
TRBJ2-2 | - | TRBV5-6 | TGTGCCAGCAGCTTCATAGTCCAGGGGGGCTTCGGGGAGCTGTTTTTT | CASSFIVQGGFGELFF
TRBJ1-5 | TRBD1 | TRBV27 | TGTGCCAGCAGGACAGGGAATCAGCCCCAGCATTTT | CASRTGNQPQHF
TRBJ2-5 | TRBD2 | TRBV30 | TGTGCCTGGAGACTAGCGGTCCAAGAGACCCAGTACTTC | CAWRLAVQETQYF
TRBJ1-2 | - | TRBV27 | TGTGCCAGCAGTTTAGGGACAACCTATGGCTACACCTTC | CASSLGTTYGYTF
TRBJ2-7 | TRBD1 | TRBV19 | TGTGCCAGTAGGGTAGACAGGGTAGATGGATACGAGCAGTACTTC | CASRVDRVDGYEQYF
TRBJ2-7 | - | TRBV4-3 | TGCGCCAGCAGCACCTCCCGGGTCTCCTCCTACGAGCAGTACTTC | CASSTSRVSSYEQYF
TRBJ1-5 | TRBD1 | TRBV7-9 | TGTGCCAGCAGCTTAGTGGGGACAGGGAACAATCAGCCCCAGCATTTT | CASSLVGTGNNQPQHF
TRBJ1-4 | - | TRBV6-5 | TGTGCCAGCAGACCAAACAGGGATAGGGAAAAACTGTTTTTT | CASRPNRDREKLFF
TRBJ2-2 | TRBD1 | TRBV6-5 | TGTGCCAGCAGTTGGACAGGGGAGACCGGGGAGCTGTTTTTT | CASSWTGETGELFF
TRBJ2-7 | TRBD1 | TRBV5-1 | TGCGCCAGCAGCTACGGACAGGACTACGAGCAGTACTTC | CASSYGQDYEQYF
TRBJ1-1 | - | TRBV4-1 | TGCGCCAGCAGCCCCAGGGACACTAACACTGAAGCTTTCTTT | CASSPRDTNTEAFF